Listed below are T cell receptor beta chains from one sample, sequenced in a study of T cell repertoires in cytomegalovirus infection. These receptors' targets are unknown. TCRdb itself ran the reads through MiXCR, one entry per CDR3 protein. The sample shows roughly 280,000 distinct CDR3 sequences, 22% of them seen only once. Sample: cultured PBMCs, taken from culture after CMV antigen stimulation. The receptors derive from a human donor in good health (CMV status not recorded). Some clones in this sample may be carry-over from other donors' samples. The CDR3 runs from the conserved cysteine through the conserved F or W. Each record gives: CDR3 DNA, CDR3 protein, J gene, clone size, D gene, V gene. A D gene is named only where the DNA matches it firmly. Clone size is stated in some rows and not others, as once, few, many or a class when expanded.

TGTGCCAGCAGTTACAGCGGAGGCGGATATACCGGGGAGCTGTTTTTT CASSYSGGGYTGELFF TRBJ2-2 few - TRBV6-2/TRBV6-3
TGCGCCAGCAGACTACTATCCTCTAATGAAAAACTGTTTTTT CASRLLSSNEKLFF TRBJ1-4 - - TRBV5-1
TGTGCCAGCAGCTTGGGACAGGAACTCCAGTTCTTC CASSLGQELQFF TRBJ2-1 - - TRBV5-6
TGTGCCAGCAGCTTAGACAGGCAGTCCCAGCATTTT CASSLDRQSQHF TRBJ1-5 many - TRBV7-2
TGTGCCAGCAGTGGCGGACCCCAAACTAGCGCGCAAGAGACCCAGTACTTC CASSGGPQTSAQETQYF TRBJ2-5 - TRBD2 TRBV2
TGTGCCAGCAGGCGACAGGTCCCCCAAGAGACCCAGTACTTC CASRRQVPQETQYF TRBJ2-5 - - TRBV11-3
TGTGCCAGCAGTCAACAGACAGGGGGCAAGGCTGGGGCCAACGTCCTGACTTTC CASSQQTGGKAGANVLTF TRBJ2-6 few TRBD1 TRBV6-2/TRBV6-3
TGTGCCAGCAGTAGACAGGGAACAGCCCTGAACACTGAAGCTTTCTTT CASSRQGTALNTEAFF TRBJ1-1 few TRBD1 TRBV27
TGTGCCAGCAGTCGGGGGGGGGGGGTGAAAGAGACCCAGTACTTC CASSRGGGVKETQYF TRBJ2-5 - TRBD2 TRBV12-3/TRBV12-4
TGTGCCAGCAGCGTAGGGAGCGGGACCGCCTACAATGAGCAGTTCTTC CASSVGSGTAYNEQFF TRBJ2-1 - TRBD2 TRBV9
TGTGCCAGCAGTTCAGGGCCCATCTCCTACAATGAGCAGTTCTTC CASSSGPISYNEQFF TRBJ2-1 - - TRBV27
TGTGCCAGCAGCTCCGGACAGGGGCCCCACAATGAGCAGTTCTTC CASSSGQGPHNEQFF TRBJ2-1 - TRBD1 TRBV11-2
TGTGCCAGCAGTCCATATGACAGCAGCTCCTACAATGAGCAGTTCTTC CASSPYDSSSYNEQFF TRBJ2-1 few - TRBV6-5
TGTGCCAGCAGCCCTAACAGGGGAGGTGACACTGAAGCTTTCTTT CASSPNRGGDTEAFF TRBJ1-1 - TRBD1 TRBV7-2
TGTGCCAGCAGTTACTCGAAAGGGGTTGGGGACCAGTACTTC CASSYSKGVGDQYF TRBJ2-5 few - TRBV6-5
TGCAGTGCTAGGATCCTAGCGGGAGAGGAGACTTACAATGAGCAGTTCTTC CSARILAGEETYNEQFF TRBJ2-1 - TRBD2 TRBV20-1
TGCGCCAGCAGCCAAGAATCGGCCAGCAACAATGAGCAGTTCTTC CASSQESASNNEQFF TRBJ2-1 many - TRBV4-1
TGTGCCAGCAGTGAGCAACGGACGGTGTGGAACTATGGCTACACCTTC CASSEQRTVWNYGYTF TRBJ1-2 - - TRBV2
TGCGCCAGCAGCCAGAACCCCCAGGGGGCGCGGAACATTCAGTACTTC CASSQNPQGARNIQYF TRBJ2-4 - TRBD1 TRBV4-3
TGTGCCAGCAGTGGACGGCTGTTAGCCAAAAACATTCAGTACTTC CASSGRLLAKNIQYF TRBJ2-4 - - TRBV6-1
TGTGCCAGCAGTTACGGAGATGTCGGGGGGTATGGCTACACCTTC CASSYGDVGGYGYTF TRBJ1-2 few - TRBV6-6
TGTGCCAGCAGTGGGGGACGCCGATCCTACAATGAGCAGTTCTTC CASSGGRRSYNEQFF TRBJ2-1 few - TRBV12-3/TRBV12-4
TGTGCCAGCAGCGTAGAGTTACCCGGGGTGGTAAATGAGCAGTTCTTC CASSVELPGVVNEQFF TRBJ2-1 - - TRBV9
TGTGCCAGCAGTCACGGGACTGCCTACGAGCAGTACTTC CASSHGTAYEQYF TRBJ2-7 - - TRBV27
TGTGCCAGCAGCTTAGTCCCTCCTTTAGCGGGAGGGCCCCTTGCAGAGACCCAGTACTTC CASSLVPPLAGGPLAETQYF TRBJ2-5 few TRBD2 TRBV7-2
TGTGCCAGCAGCTTAGCGGGAGGCTACGAGCAGTACTTC CASSLAGGYEQYF TRBJ2-7 many - TRBV7-2
TGTGCCAGCAGTTTTCGGGGCGGGGGTAACTATGGCTACACCTTC CASSFRGGGNYGYTF TRBJ1-2 many - TRBV12-3/TRBV12-4
TGTGCCAGCAGCTTGGTTACGCTTGGGGTATCGAACACTGAAGCTTTCTTT CASSLVTLGVSNTEAFF TRBJ1-1 few - TRBV5-5
TGTGCCAGCAGTGAGGGTGGTGGCTACACCTTC CASSEGGGYTF TRBJ1-2 - - TRBV12-3/TRBV12-4
TGTGCCAGCAGTGACTCAGAGGGGGCCGCAGATACGCAGTATTTT CASSDSEGAADTQYF TRBJ2-3 many TRBD1 TRBV6-4
TGCGCCAGCAGCCAAGATCGGCCTAGCGGGAGCAATGAGCAGTTCTTC CASSQDRPSGSNEQFF TRBJ2-1 - TRBD2 TRBV4-3
TGTGCCAGCAGCTTAGGAACAGGCCACAATCAGCCCCAGCATTTT CASSLGTGHNQPQHF TRBJ1-5 many - TRBV7-2
TGTGCCAGCAGTTATTTACCCTACGAGCAGTACTTC CASSYLPYEQYF TRBJ2-7 - - TRBV6-6
TGTGCCAGCAGCACCGCGGGACTAGCTAGCAATGAGCAGTTCTTC CASSTAGLASNEQFF TRBJ2-1 - TRBD2 TRBV5-4
TGTGCCAGCAGTTTAACGGTCCCTAGCACAGATACGCAGTATTTT CASSLTVPSTDTQYF TRBJ2-3 - - TRBV27
TGTGCCAGTAAAAGCGGGAGTGACAATGAGCAGTTCTTC CASKSGSDNEQFF TRBJ2-1 - TRBD2 TRBV19
TGCGCCAGCTTGAGCGGGACAGCGGGGACCGGGGAGCTGTTTTTT CASLSGTAGTGELFF TRBJ2-2 - - TRBV5-1
TGCGCCAGCAGTGAGCGTGACAGGGTGGGTGCCAATGAGCAGTTCTTC CASSERDRVGANEQFF TRBJ2-1 - TRBD1 TRBV10-1
TGTGCCAGCAGTTACTCGACAAACGGTAATACTGAAGCTTTCTTT CASSYSTNGNTEAFF TRBJ1-1 many - TRBV6-2/TRBV6-3
TGTGCCAGCAGCTTAGGGTTGCGGGAGGGCCGCAATGAGCAGTTCTTC CASSLGLREGRNEQFF TRBJ2-1 few TRBD2 TRBV7-2
TGTGCCAGCAGCCACGACCCGTTAACTTCAGGAAGCAATCAGCCCCAGCATTTT CASSHDPLTSGSNQPQHF TRBJ1-5 many - TRBV7-9
TGCGCCAGCAGCCAAGAAAGGGGAGCGGGAGCCAAAAACATTCAGTACTTC CASSQERGAGAKNIQYF TRBJ2-4 - - TRBV4-1
TGTGCCAGCAGCTTATCCGCTGTAGCCAAAAACATTCAGTACTTC CASSLSAVAKNIQYF TRBJ2-4 many - TRBV11-2
TGTGCCAGCAGTTACTCGAGGGCAGGGAGTGGCTACACCTTC CASSYSRAGSGYTF TRBJ1-2 - - TRBV6-2/TRBV6-3
TGTGCCAGCAGACGTACTCCTTCCAGTGAGCAGTTCTTC CASRRTPSSEQFF TRBJ2-1 few - TRBV27
TGTGCCAGCAGCTTAGTCGGCAGGGCCTATTCACCCCTCCACTTT CASSLVGRAYSPLHF TRBJ1-6 many - TRBV7-2
TGTGCCAGCAGTTACATTGGGGGAAAGAACACTGAAGCTTTCTTT CASSYIGGKNTEAFF TRBJ1-1 few - TRBV11-2
TGTGCCAGCAGTTTATTTGGACAGGCTATCCATGGCTACACCTTC CASSLFGQAIHGYTF TRBJ1-2 - TRBD1 TRBV27
TGTGCCAGCAGTTTAGCACCACTAGGGATATACAATGAGCAGTTCTTC CASSLAPLGIYNEQFF TRBJ2-1 - - TRBV12-3/TRBV12-4
TGTGCCAGCAGTGAAATCATGGCGCTAGCGGGAGTTCCAGATACGCAGTATTTT CASSEIMALAGVPDTQYF TRBJ2-3 few TRBD2 TRBV6-1
TGTGCCAGCAGTTACACCCAGTTTAATGAAAAACTGTTTTTT CASSYTQFNEKLFF TRBJ1-4 - - TRBV6-5
TGTGCCAGTAGTATGCTAGCGGGATCCAACACCGGGGAGCTGTTTTTT CASSMLAGSNTGELFF TRBJ2-2 few TRBD2 TRBV19
TGTGCCAGCAGCCCAGGGGTCTATGGCTACACCTTC CASSPGVYGYTF TRBJ1-2 - - TRBV7-2